A single sample gave rise to the 10 T cell receptor beta chains below, sequenced in a study of blood T cell repertoires in COVID-19. Profiling relied on immunoSEQ multiplex PCR, and the TCRdb table lists in-frame clones only, not all of them. The sample has approximately 500,000 clones, less than 90% seen once. Specimen: peripheral blood. The receptors stem from a woman aged 45-59 years with COVID-19, enrolled during active disease.

The chain carries TRBV25-1 and TRBJ1-2, with 7 bases fitting TRBD1. The CDR3 totals 13 residues. V shed 5 bases, J shed 5 bases, and the junction held 5 bases outside the gene matches. The V gene's germline CDR1 is MGHDK and CDR2 SYGVNS. The CDR3 DNA follows: TGTGCCAGCAGTTTGGGACAGTTATATGGCTACACCTTC. Its protein product is CASSLGQLYGYTF.

The chain employs TRBV5-1 and TRBJ2-5; D gene ambiguous. V dropped 4 bases and J dropped 2 bases, with 6 bases sitting between them. The CDR3 consists of 12 residues. Germline-derived CDR1 and CDR2 are SGHRS and YFSETQ. CDR3 DNA: TGCGCCAGCAGCCAAAATCAAGAGACCCAGTACTTC. Encoded protein: CASSQNQETQYF.

V gene TRBV5-8 combines with J gene TRBJ1-2, with 7 bases lining up with TRBD1. With V trimmed by 4 bases and J by 4 bases, 7 bases remained unmatched. This CDR3 region has 14 residues. CDR1 is SGHTS and CDR2 is YDEGEE in the germline V gene. The CDR3 loop reads CASSLGGTIYGYTF. CDR3 DNA sequence: TGTGCCAGCAGCCTAGGGGGCACGATCTATGGCTACACCTTC.

J is TRBJ1-1 and V is TRBV5-1; 8 positions agree with TRBD1. Germline CDR1 is SGHRS and CDR2 is YFSETQ. V lost 4 bases to trimming and J lost 1 base; unmatched junction nucleotides: 6. This CDR3 is 15 amino acids long. The CDR3 region has the DNA TGCGCCAGCAGCAGTACACAGGGGGGGAACACTGAAGCTTTCTTT. Translating it yields CASSSTQGGNTEAFF.

The chain uses TRBV2 and TRBJ1-1, with D unclear. Per germline, CDR1 SNHLY and CDR2 FYNNEI. V shed 6 bases and J shed 11 bases, with 13 bases lying between them. The CDR3 has 11 amino acids. The CDR3 sequence is CASSSLIEAFF. CDR3 bases: TGTGCCAGCAGCTCACTGATTGAGGCTTTCTTT.

V usage is TRBV14 and J usage is TRBJ2-5; 11 bases map to TRBD1. The V segment lost 4 bases and the J segment 2 bases; nucleotides outside the gene matches: 6. Germline V gene sequence: CDR1 SGHDN, CDR2 FVKESK. CDR3 length: 16 amino acids. The CDR3 DNA is TGTGCCAGCAGCCTGGTTCGGGACAGGGGGCAAGAGACCCAGTACTTC. Translation gives CASSLVRDRGQETQYF.

The chain has TRBV7-2 and TRBJ1-2; a possible D gene is TRBD1 (6 bases). Germline V gene lookup returns CDR1 SGHTA and CDR2 FQGNSA. Between the trimmed V and J ends, which lost 1 base and 5 bases, there was a span of 17 bases. The CDR3 sequence is 16 residues long. The CDR3 is CASSLVSGDRLYGYTF. DNA of the CDR3: TGTGCCAGCAGCTTAGTTTCAGGGGATCGTTTATATGGCTACACCTTC.

A word on this clone: This specimen includes other DNA sequences encoding the same CDR3. The V call is TRBV3-1 (or the pseudogene TRBV3-2), the J call TRBJ1-2, with 8 bases aligning to TRBD1. Losses at the gene ends were 1 base for V and 2 bases for J; bases not matched to a gene: 0. Per germline, CDR1 LGHDT and CDR2 YNNKEL (reference sequence). CDR3 length: 14 residues. As DNA, the CDR3 is TGTGCCAGCAGCCAAGGGACAGGGAACTATGGCTACACCTTC. Its translation is CASSQGTGNYGYTF.

V usage is TRBV7-2 and J usage is TRBJ2-7; 11 nucleotides align to TRBD2. The CDR3 has 15 amino acids. Germline values: CDR1 SGHTA, CDR2 FQGNSA. J lost 3 bases, V lost 6 bases, and 7 bases had no gene match. This chain's CDR3 is CASSPTSGANYEQYF. The CDR3 region has the DNA TGTGCCAGCAGTCCGACTAGCGGGGCGAACTACGAGCAGTACTTC.

The chain links TRBV11-2 to TRBJ2-7; 12 positions match TRBD2. Germline CDR1 reads SGHAT; CDR2 reads FQNNGV. This CDR3 spans 14 amino acids. Trimming took 5 bases from V and 4 from J; bases not matched to a gene: 3. CDR3 sequence: CASSPGTSGYEQYF. CDR3 nucleotide sequence: TGTGCCAGCAGCCCAGGGACTAGCGGGTACGAGCAGTACTTC.